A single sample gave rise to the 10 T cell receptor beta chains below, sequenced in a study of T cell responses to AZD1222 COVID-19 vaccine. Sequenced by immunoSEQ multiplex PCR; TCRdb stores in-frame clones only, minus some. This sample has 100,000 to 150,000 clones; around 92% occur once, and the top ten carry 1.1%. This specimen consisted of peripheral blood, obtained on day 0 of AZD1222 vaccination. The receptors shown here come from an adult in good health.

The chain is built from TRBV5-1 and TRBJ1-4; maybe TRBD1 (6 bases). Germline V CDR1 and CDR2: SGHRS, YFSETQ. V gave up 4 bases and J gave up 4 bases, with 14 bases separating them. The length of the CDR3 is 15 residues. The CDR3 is CASSLDRLFNEKLFF. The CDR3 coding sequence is TGCGCCAGCAGCCTCGACAGGCTATTTAATGAAAAACTGTTTTTT. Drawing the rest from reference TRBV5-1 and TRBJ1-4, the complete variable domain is KAGVTQTPRYLIKTRGQQVTLSCSPISGHRSVSWYQQTPGQGLQFLFEYFSETQRNKGNFPGRFSGRQFSNSRSEMNVSTLELGDSALYLCASSLDRLFNEKLFFGSGTQLSVL.

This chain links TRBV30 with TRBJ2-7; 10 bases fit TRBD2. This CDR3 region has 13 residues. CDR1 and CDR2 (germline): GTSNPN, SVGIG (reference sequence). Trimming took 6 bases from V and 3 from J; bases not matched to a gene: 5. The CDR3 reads CACGTSGIYEQYF. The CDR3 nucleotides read TGTGCCTGCGGAACTAGCGGGATCTACGAGCAGTACTTC. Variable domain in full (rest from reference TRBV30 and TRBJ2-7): SQTIHQWPATLVQPVGSPLSLECTVEGTSNPNLYWYRQAAGRGLQLLFYSVGIGQISSEVPQNLSASRPQDRQFILSSKKLLLSDSGFYLCACGTSGIYEQYFGPGTRLTVT.

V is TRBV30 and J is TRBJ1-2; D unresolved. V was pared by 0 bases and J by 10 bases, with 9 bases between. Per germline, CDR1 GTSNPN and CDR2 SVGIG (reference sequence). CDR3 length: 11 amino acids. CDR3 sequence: CAWSVGVVYTF. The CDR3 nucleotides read TGTGCCTGGAGTGTTGGGGTCGTCTACACCTTC.

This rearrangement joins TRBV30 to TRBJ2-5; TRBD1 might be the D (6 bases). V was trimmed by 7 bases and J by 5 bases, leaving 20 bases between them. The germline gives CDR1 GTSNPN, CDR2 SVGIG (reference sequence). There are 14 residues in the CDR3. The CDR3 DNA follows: TGTGCCTCCAGCCGAACAGGGCACAGCGAGACCCAGTACTTC. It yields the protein CASSRTGHSETQYF.

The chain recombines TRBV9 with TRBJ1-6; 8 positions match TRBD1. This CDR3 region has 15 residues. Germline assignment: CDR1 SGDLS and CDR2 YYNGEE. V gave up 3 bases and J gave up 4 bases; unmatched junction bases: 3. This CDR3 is CASSETGVYNSPLHF. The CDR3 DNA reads TGTGCCAGCAGCGAGACAGGGGTTTATAATTCACCCCTCCACTTT. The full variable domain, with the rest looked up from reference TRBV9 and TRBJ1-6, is DSGVTQTPKHLITATGQRVTLRCSPRSGDLSVYWYQQSLDQGLQFLIQYYNGEERAKGNILERFSAQQFPDLHSELNLSSLELGDSALYFCASSETGVYNSPLHFGNGTRLTVT.

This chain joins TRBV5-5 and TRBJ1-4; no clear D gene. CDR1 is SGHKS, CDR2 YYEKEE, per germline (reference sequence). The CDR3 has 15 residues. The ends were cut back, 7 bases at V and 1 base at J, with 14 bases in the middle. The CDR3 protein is CASGPYRVTNEKLFF. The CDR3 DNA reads TGTGCCAGCGGGCCCTATAGGGTAACTAATGAAAAACTGTTTTTT.

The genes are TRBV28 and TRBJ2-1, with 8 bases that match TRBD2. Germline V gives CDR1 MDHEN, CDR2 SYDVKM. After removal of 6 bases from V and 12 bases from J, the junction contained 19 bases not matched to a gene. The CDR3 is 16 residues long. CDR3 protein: CASSVPGLVGFGMQFF. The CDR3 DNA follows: TGTGCCAGCAGCGTCCCGGGACTAGTTGGTTTCGGGATGCAGTTCTTC.

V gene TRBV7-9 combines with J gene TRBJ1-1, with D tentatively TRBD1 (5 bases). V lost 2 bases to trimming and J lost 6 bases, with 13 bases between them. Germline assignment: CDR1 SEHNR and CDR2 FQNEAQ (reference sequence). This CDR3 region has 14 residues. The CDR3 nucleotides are TGTGCCAGCAGCTTACCTGGGGGGTTAGCTGAAGCTTTCTTT. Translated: CASSLPGGLAEAFF.

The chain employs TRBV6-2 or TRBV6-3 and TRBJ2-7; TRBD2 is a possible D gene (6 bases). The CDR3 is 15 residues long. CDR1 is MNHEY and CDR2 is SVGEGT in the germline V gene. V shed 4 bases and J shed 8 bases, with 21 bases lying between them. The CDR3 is CASSSSVRGLAKQYF. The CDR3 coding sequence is TGTGCCAGCAGTTCTAGCGTGCGGGGCTTGGCGAAGCAGTACTTC.

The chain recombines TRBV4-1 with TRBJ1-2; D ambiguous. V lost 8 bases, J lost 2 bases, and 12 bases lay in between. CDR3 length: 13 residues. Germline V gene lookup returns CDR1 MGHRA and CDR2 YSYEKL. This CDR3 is CASRPGWNYGYTF. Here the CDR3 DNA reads TGCGCCAGCCGCCCGGGGTGGAACTATGGCTACACCTTC.